This is a list of T cell receptor beta chains from one sample in a study of shared clonotypes between healthy human individuals. Here immunoSEQ multiplex PCR was the method, and the copy in TCRdb shows in-frame clones only, minus some. The sample lists about half a million clones, around three quarters occurring once. Sequencing was done on a sample of PBMCs. The receptors originated from a middle-aged woman in good health. Some clones in this sample may be carry-over from other donors' samples. The CDR3 runs from the conserved cysteine through the conserved F or W. Each record gives: CDR3 protein, CDR3 DNA, V gene, J gene, D gene, clone size. The D gene is left open where the match is weak. Some rows have no size entry. The others give once, few or many, or a class for an expanded clone.

CASSTTTEMNTEAFF,TGTGCCAGCAGCACAACGACAGAAATGAACACTGAAGCTTTCTTT,TRBV6-5,TRBJ1-1,NA,few
CASSQGRAAYEQYF,TGTGCCAGCAGCCAAGGGAGGGCGGCCTACGAGCAGTACTTC,TRBV4-2,TRBJ2-7,NA,NA
CASSVAGGQGTDTQYF,TGTGCCAGCAGCGTAGCGGGGGGACAGGGAACAGATACGCAGTATTTT,TRBV9,TRBJ2-3,TRBD1,NA
CASSPRIGTAGVSYEQYF,TGTGCCAGCAGCCCTAGGATTGGGACAGCGGGCGTGTCCTACGAGCAGTACTTC,TRBV7-9,TRBJ2-7,NA,NA
CASSQVVARADEQFF,TGCGCCAGCAGCCAAGTGGTGGCGAGGGCGGATGAGCAGTTCTTC,TRBV4-3,TRBJ2-1,NA,few
CSVQQGAGETQYF,TGCAGCGTTCAGCAGGGGGCCGGTGAGACCCAGTACTTC,TRBV29-1,TRBJ2-5,TRBD1,NA
CASGLQTGTYEQYF,TGTGCTAGTGGTTTGCAAACGGGAACTTACGAGCAGTACTTC,TRBV12-5,TRBJ2-7,NA,NA
CASSFGPDTYEQYF,TGTGCCAGCAGCTTCGGTCCGGATACCTACGAGCAGTACTTC,TRBV11-2,TRBJ2-7,NA,NA
CASSRTAGGQPQHF,TGTGCCAGCAGTCGGACAGCAGGGGGTCAGCCCCAGCATTTT,TRBV28,TRBJ1-5,TRBD1,few
CASSQVAATSGINTDTQYF,TGCGCCAGCAGCCAAGTGGCCGCGACTAGCGGGATTAACACAGATACGCAGTATTTT,TRBV4-3,TRBJ2-3,TRBD2,NA
CASSKPGQVDDTQYF,TGTGCCAGCAGCAAACCGGGACAGGTTGATGATACGCAGTATTTT,TRBV7-9,TRBJ2-3,TRBD1,NA
CASSVLAGANTGELFF,TGTGCCAGCAGCGTACTAGCGGGAGCTAACACCGGGGAGCTGTTTTTT,TRBV9,TRBJ2-2,TRBD2,NA
CASGTGARNTIYF,TGTGCCAGCGGGACAGGGGCCAGGAACACCATATATTTT,TRBV27,TRBJ1-3,TRBD1,many
CASSLASTVTPRETQYF,TGTGCCAGCAGCTTGGCCTCCACAGTCACCCCCCGTGAGACCCAGTACTTC,TRBV5-4,TRBJ2-5,NA,NA
CASSYGGEGGYTF,TGTGCCAGCAGTTACGGTGGGGAGGGCGGCTACACCTTC,TRBV6-5,TRBJ1-2,NA,few
CASSPRSETQYF,TGTGCCAGCAGCCCTAGGTCAGAGACCCAGTACTTC,TRBV2,TRBJ2-5,NA,NA
CASSLGITGISGYTF,TGTGCCAGCAGCTTAGGGATAACAGGAATCTCTGGCTACACCTTC,TRBV5-6,TRBJ1-2,NA,NA
CASSFKPGLAGDGEQFF,TGTGCCAGCAGCTTCAAACCGGGACTAGCGGGAGATGGTGAGCAGTTCTTC,TRBV7-6,TRBJ2-1,TRBD2,NA
CASSAEVAGSYIQYF,TGCGCCAGCAGCGCGGAGGTAGCGGGATCCTACATTCAGTACTTC,TRBV5-1,TRBJ2-4,TRBD2,once
CASSLEASNTEAFF,TGTGCCAGCAGCTTAGAAGCATCGAACACTGAAGCTTTCTTT,TRBV7-2,TRBJ1-1,NA,NA
CASCSQQNTKVFF,TGTGCCAGCTGCTCCCAACAGAACACTAAAGTTTTCTTT,TRBV7-3,TRBJ1-1,NA,NA
CAWYPQGRGLGGELFF,TGTGCCTGGTACCCCCAGGGGAGGGGGCTTGGCGGGGAGCTGTTTTTT,TRBV30,TRBJ2-2,NA,many
CASSLEQGGETQYF,TGCGCCAGCAGCTTGGAACAGGGGGGAGAGACCCAGTACTTC,TRBV5-1,TRBJ2-5,TRBD1,NA
CASSRGSGNEQFF,TGTGCCAGCAGTCGCGGGAGCGGGAATGAGCAGTTCTTC,TRBV6-1,TRBJ2-1,TRBD2,NA
CSVEKRLNTEAFF,TGCAGCGTTGAAAAGAGGTTGAACACTGAAGCTTTCTTT,TRBV29-1,TRBJ1-1,NA,NA
CAISDSPFSGQFF,TGTGCCATCAGTGACTCTCCATTCTCCGGGCAGTTCTTC,TRBV10-3,TRBJ2-1,NA,NA
CAISQFEDNEQFF,TGTGCCATCAGTCAGTTTGAGGACAATGAGCAGTTCTTC,TRBV10-3,TRBJ2-1,NA,NA
CASSPPGGEQFF,TGTGCCAGCAGCCCCCCGGGGGGTGAGCAGTTCTTC,TRBV5-4,TRBJ2-1,TRBD2,NA
CASRPRGGQGFGNTIYF,TGCGCCAGCAGGCCCCGTGGGGGACAGGGGTTTGGAAACACCATATATTTT,TRBV23-1,TRBJ1-3,TRBD1,NA
CASSVGQASGELFF,TGTGCCAGCAGCGTGGGACAGGCGTCCGGGGAGCTGTTTTTT,TRBV11-3,TRBJ2-2,TRBD1,NA
CASTSGTPAIILTF,TGTGCCAGCACCTCCGGGACACCCGCTATAATTCTCACCTTC,TRBV6-5,TRBJ1-2,NA,NA
CASGRTGSYEQYF,TGTGCCAGCGGACGGACAGGGAGCTACGAGCAGTACTTC,TRBV7-8,TRBJ2-7,TRBD1,NA
CASSPAGRVGYEQYF,TGTGCCAGCAGCCCAGCGGGCCGCGTGGGCTACGAGCAGTACTTC,TRBV7-2,TRBJ2-7,NA,NA
CVSSLEGTHTDTQYF,TGTGTCAGCAGCTTAGAAGGGACTCACACAGATACGCAGTATTTT,TRBV11-2,TRBJ2-3,NA,NA
CASTFGLAGANEQFF,TGTGCCAGCACCTTCGGACTAGCGGGAGCCAATGAGCAGTTCTTC,TRBV5-6,TRBJ2-1,TRBD2,NA
CASSQLAGGGYEQYF,TGTGCCAGCAGCCAACTAGCGGGAGGAGGCTACGAGCAGTACTTC,TRBV9,TRBJ2-7,TRBD2,NA
CASSLNPGSWGQYF,TGTGCCAGCAGCTTAAACCCCGGGAGTTGGGGGCAGTACTTC,TRBV7-6,TRBJ2-7,NA,NA
CASSLVEGREAFF,TGTGCCAGCAGCCTGGTCGAGGGGCGAGAAGCTTTCTTT,TRBV28,TRBJ1-1,NA,NA
CASSLREGSDEQYF,TGTGCCAGCAGCTTAAGGGAGGGGTCCGACGAGCAGTACTTC,TRBV7-9,TRBJ2-7,TRBD2,NA
CASSEEASGYNEQFF,TGTGCCAGCAGCGAAGAGGCTAGCGGCTACAATGAGCAGTTCTTC,TRBV11-3,TRBJ2-1,TRBD2,NA
CASSLMASGGRELFF,TGTGCCAGCAGCCTTATGGCTAGCGGGGGTAGGGAGCTGTTTTTT,TRBV7-2,TRBJ2-2,TRBD2,NA
CASSTQGGYTGELFF,TGTGCCAGCAGCACCCAGGGGGGATACACCGGGGAGCTGTTTTTT,TRBV7-2,TRBJ2-2,NA,NA
CASSSGGINTDTQYF,TGTGCCAGCAGCTCAGGCGGGATAAACACAGATACGCAGTATTTT,TRBV7-3,TRBJ2-3,NA,NA
CASSGGGRFEQYF,TGCGCCAGCAGTGGCGGCGGGAGGTTCGAGCAGTACTTC,TRBV10-1,TRBJ2-7,TRBD2,NA
CASSGTSGSSGELFF,TGTGCCAGCAGCGGTACTAGCGGGAGTTCCGGGGAGCTGTTTTTT,TRBV4-2,TRBJ2-2,TRBD2,NA
CASSAGVEQYF,TGCGCCAGCAGCGCCGGGGTCGAGCAGTACTTC,TRBV5-1,TRBJ2-7,NA,many